These 27 T cell receptor beta chains originate from one sample sequenced in a study of somatic mutations in cytotoxic T cells in rheumatoid arthritis. Clones were read by immunoSEQ multiplex PCR, and TCRdb kept only the in-frame ones, dropping some. The sample lists around 11,000 clones, 79% seen once, with approximately 33% in the top ten. The sample was CD8+ T cells sorted from blood. The origin of the receptors is an adult with rheumatoid arthritis.

The rearrangement uses TRBV13 and TRBJ1-3, with D possibly TRBD1 on 5 matching bases. The CDR3 spans 16 residues. The V end was cut by 5 bases, the J end by 1 base, with 15 bases between. Germline V gene sequence: CDR1 PRHDT, CDR2 FYEKMQ (reference sequence). CDR3: CASSLPPTVSGNTIYF. The CDR3 nucleotides are TGTGCCAGCAGCCTCCCCCCGACAGTATCTGGAAACACCATATATTTT.

The rearrangement links TRBV7-9 to TRBJ2-5; the D is unclear. The DNA end is more similar to TRBJ2-7, so the J call may be wrong. The length of the CDR3 is 11 residues. The germline CDR1 and CDR2 sequences are SEHNR and FQNEAQ (reference sequence). Here the CDR3 reads CASSPDYEQYF. The CDR3 coding sequence is TGTGCCAGCAGCCCAGACTACGAGCAGTACTTC.

V is TRBV25-1 and J is TRBJ2-5; no clear D. CDR1 is MGHDK, CDR2 SYGVNS, per germline. V lost 3 bases to trimming and J lost 2 bases, with 13 bases between them. The CDR3 totals 15 residues. CDR3 in DNA: TGTGCCAGCAGTGAGGTTCGGGCAAGGCAAGAGACCCAGTACTTC. Protein product: CASSEVRARQETQYF.

This chain uses TRBV7-9 with TRBJ1-5; the D is unclear. Germline CDR1 and CDR2: SEHNR and FQNEAQ (reference sequence). This CDR3 is 13 amino acids long. V was pared by 1 base and J by 3 bases, with 4 bases between. CDR3 loop: CASSLGLNQPQHF. As DNA, the CDR3 is TGTGCCAGCAGCTTAGGCCTCAATCAGCCCCAGCATTTT.

V usage is TRBV19 and J usage is TRBJ2-1; TRBD1 might be the D (5 bases). The CDR3 loop spans 13 amino acids. Between the trimmed V and J ends, which lost 5 bases and 6 bases, there was a span of 11 bases. CDR1 LNHDA and CDR2 SQIVND come from the germline V gene (reference sequence). The CDR3 loop reads CASSSWGPNEQFF. In DNA form, the CDR3 reads TGTGCCAGTAGTTCCTGGGGCCCCAATGAGCAGTTCTTC.

The V gene is TRBV29-1, the J gene TRBJ1-1, with D perhaps matching TRBD1 (5 bases). The length of the CDR3 is 15 residues. V was clipped by 4 bases and J by 1 base, with 16 bases between them. CDR1 and CDR2 (germline): SQVTM, ANQGSEA. The CDR3 nucleotides read TGCAGCGTTGCCGGGGGTGGGCCATCGAACACTGAAGCTTTCTTT. This gives the protein CSVAGGGPSNTEAFF.

The chain employs TRBV7-9 and TRBJ2-7; no clear D. Germline CDR1 and CDR2: SEHNR and FQNEAQ (reference sequence). V dropped 10 bases and J dropped 3 bases, with 10 bases sitting between them. The CDR3 sequence is 11 residues long. The DNA of the CDR3 is TGTGCCATCATCTGGGGCTACGAGCAGTACTTC. This gives the protein CAIIWGYEQYF.

The DNA of the CDR3 is TGTGCCAGCCAGGCGGGTGACTATGGCTACACCTTC. Translation gives CASQAGDYGYTF. V gene TRBV2 combines with J gene TRBJ1-2; D is undetermined. Germline V gives CDR1 SNHLY, CDR2 FYNNEI. V lost 8 bases and J lost 3, with 10 bases in between. The CDR3 contains 12 residues.

The chain is built from TRBV4-1 and TRBJ2-1, with D tentatively TRBD1 (5 bases). The CDR3 covers 13 residues. The ends were cut back, 7 bases at V and 7 bases at J, with 14 bases in the middle. Germline CDR1 MGHRA, CDR2 YSYEKL. DNA for the CDR3: TGCGCCAGCACCAGAATGCAGGGAAATGAGCAGTTCTTC. Residues: CASTRMQGNEQFF.

By share, this clone counts as medium-sized. The sample holds other DNA sequences that translate to the same CDR3. This CDR3 reads CASSLGGGYSNQPQHF. CDR3 nucleotide sequence: TGTGCCAGCAGCTTGGGGGGGGGTTATAGCAATCAGCCCCAGCATTTT. This chain links TRBV5-6 with TRBJ1-5; D is possibly TRBD1 (5 bases). Germline-derived CDR1 and CDR2 are SGHDT and YYEEEE. V lost 0 bases and J 0 bases, leaving 10 bases between the germline ends. CDR3 length: 16 amino acids.

Written as DNA, the CDR3 is TGTGCCAGCAGTGAAAGGGGACCTCGGGATCAGCCCCAGCATTTT. The encoded protein is CASSERGPRDQPQHF. This rearrangement joins TRBV25-1 to TRBJ1-5; a weak D match, TRBD1 (5 bases). The CDR3 is 15 residues long. The germline CDR1 and CDR2 sequences are MGHDK and SYGVNS. With 2 bases removed from V and 5 bases from J, the gap between germline ends came to 13 bases. The variable domain in full, completed from reference TRBV25-1 and TRBJ1-5, reads EADIYQTPRYLVIGTGKKITLECSQTMGHDKMYWYQQDPGMELHLIHYSYGVNSTEKGDLSSESTVSRIRTEHFPLTLESARPSHTSQYLCASSERGPRDQPQHFGDGTRLSIL.

The rearrangement uses TRBV13 and TRBJ1-3; 7 nucleotides line up with TRBD1. Germline V gene lookup returns CDR1 PRHDT and CDR2 FYEKMQ (reference sequence). CDR3 length equals 14 residues. The J segment lost 8 bases and the V segment lost 5 bases, leaving 9 bases of the junction unmatched. The CDR3 loop reads CASSPARGVDTIYF. CDR3 nucleotides: TGTGCCAGCAGCCCGGCCAGGGGGGTGGACACCATATATTTT.

The V gene is TRBV5-6, the J gene TRBJ1-1; D is unresolved. The V gene's germline CDR1 is SGHDT and CDR2 YYEEEE. The CDR3 runs 14 residues. Trimming removed 6 bases from V and 5 bases from J, with 17 bases in between. In DNA, the CDR3 is TGTGCCAGCAACCTTGGGGTTTCGGGGACTGAAGCTTTCTTT. Translated, it gives CASNLGVSGTEAFF.

The rearrangement uses TRBV19 and TRBJ1-2; 9 bases map to TRBD1. Germline CDR1 and CDR2: LNHDA and SQIVND (reference sequence). J lost 5 bases, V lost 7 bases, and 11 bases had no gene match. The CDR3 loop spans 15 amino acids. CDR3 residues: CASTPGTGGGYGYTF. The CDR3 nucleotides are TGTGCCAGTACCCCAGGTACAGGGGGCGGTTATGGCTACACCTTC.

This sequence joins TRBV9 and TRBJ2-3; D uncertain. This CDR3 is built from 16 residues. CDR1 and CDR2 from the germline V gene are SGDLS and YYNGEE. V dropped 3 bases and J dropped 0 bases, with 14 bases sitting between them. The DNA for the CDR3 is TGTGCCAGCAGCGAGACCCCGGCGGTAAGCACAGATACGCAGTATTTT. The encoded protein is CASSETPAVSTDTQYF. The full variable domain, with the rest looked up from reference TRBV9 and TRBJ2-3, is DSGVTQTPKHLITATGQRVTLRCSPRSGDLSVYWYQQSLDQGLQFLIQYYNGEERAKGNILERFSAQQFPDLHSELNLSSLELGDSALYFCASSETPAVSTDTQYFGPGTRLTVL.

This clone was counted once. CDR3 bases: TGTGCCAGTAGTATGGGGAGCTCCTACGAGCAGTACTTC. This gives the protein CASSMGSSYEQYF. This sequence joins TRBV19 and TRBJ2-7; D possibly corresponds to TRBD2 (5 bases). CDR1 is LNHDA and CDR2 is SQIVND in the germline V gene (reference sequence). The CDR3 extends over 13 amino acids. Trimming stripped 3 bases from V and 0 bases from J, with 6 bases between.

This sequence joins TRBV11-3 and TRBJ2-2, with D perhaps matching TRBD2 (6 bases). Germline CDR1 SGHNT, CDR2 YENEEA. V was pared by 3 bases and J by 1 base, with 6 bases between. The CDR3 runs to 14 residues. CDR3 region: CASSFGGNTGELFF. The CDR3 region has the DNA TGTGCCAGCAGCTTCGGGGGGAACACCGGGGAGCTGTTTTTT.

This clone was counted between two and nine times. The CDR3 bases are TGCAGTGCTAGAGAGGTGGGAGAGCAGTTCTTC. Its protein is CSAREVGEQFF. The chain links TRBV20-1 to TRBJ2-1; no clear D gene. CDR3 size: 11 residues. The germline gives CDR1 DFQATT, CDR2 SNEGSKA (reference sequence). The germline V and J ends were trimmed by 0 bases and 10 bases, with 7 bases remaining between them.

This chain joins TRBV28 and TRBJ2-3; 9 bases are a match to TRBD2. The J segment lost 6 bases and the V segment lost 2 bases, leaving 6 bases of the junction unmatched. The CDR3 consists of 15 residues. Germline values: CDR1 MDHEN, CDR2 SYDVKM. The CDR3 DNA follows: TGTGCCAGCAGTTTAGAGGGACTAGCAGTGGATACGCAGTATTTT. Its translation is CASSLEGLAVDTQYF.

The genes are TRBV4-1 and TRBJ1-1; no firm D call. V lost 4 bases, J lost 7 bases, and 10 bases lay in between. The CDR3 totals 12 residues. CDR1 and CDR2 from the germline V gene are MGHRA and YSYEKL. In nucleotides, the CDR3 is TGCGCCAGCAGCCGTGACGGATATGAAGCTTTCTTT. It translates to CASSRDGYEAFF.

This clone appeared a few times. The rearrangement links TRBV5-6 to TRBJ2-1; no clear D. The V gene's germline CDR1 is SGHDT and CDR2 YYEEEE. V was cut by 2 bases and J by 10 bases, with 10 bases left in between. CDR3 length: 12 amino acids. The CDR3 DNA reads as TGTGCCAGCAGCTTTACCCATTGGGAGCAGTTCTTC. Its protein product is CASSFTHWEQFF.

This chain joins TRBV7-2 and TRBJ2-1; tentative D call: TRBD1 (6 bases). The CDR3 sequence is 16 residues long. Germline V gene data show CDR1 as SGHTA and CDR2 as FQGNSA. Trimming left V 7 bases short and J 6 bases short, with 22 bases between. CDR3 protein: CASTRPGTTRGNEQFF. CDR3 sequence (DNA): TGTGCCAGCACCCGTCCCGGGACAACCCGTGGCAATGAGCAGTTCTTC.

This rearrangement joins TRBV7-9 to TRBJ2-2, with D unresolved. V dropped 5 bases and J dropped 9 bases, with 10 bases sitting between them. There are 12 residues in the CDR3. Germline loops: CDR1 SEHNR, CDR2 FQNEAQ (reference sequence). Here the CDR3 DNA reads TGTGCCAGCAGCAACGCCGGAAGGGAGCTGTTTTTT. This sequence encodes CASSNAGRELFF.

The chain couples TRBV7-9 to TRBJ2-2; 7 bases agree with TRBD2. There are 15 residues in the CDR3. Germline lookup yields CDR1 SEHNR and CDR2 FQNEAQ (reference sequence). J was trimmed by 1 base and V by 5 bases; bases with no gene match: 4. The CDR3 DNA reads as TGTGCCAGCAGCCGGCCGGGAGGGAACACCGGGGAGCTGTTTTTT. Translated, it gives CASSRPGGNTGELFF.

This sequence joins TRBV9 and TRBJ1-1; the match to TRBD1 covers 7 bases. CDR3 length: 14 residues. V was clipped by 3 bases and J by 3 bases; unmatched bases: 5. The germline V gene has CDR1 SGDLS and CDR2 YYNGEE. CDR3 nucleotides: TGTGCCAGCAGCGGATCAGGGGGAGACACTGAAGCTTTCTTT. Translated: CASSGSGGDTEAFF.

The J gene is TRBJ2-3, the V gene TRBV6-4; D gene unclear. There are 15 residues in the CDR3. Per the germline V gene, CDR1 is MRHNA and CDR2 is SNTAGT. Trimming took 0 bases from V and 2 from J, leaving 9 bases between them. CDR3 region: CASSDSAEPTDTQYF. The CDR3 coding sequence is TGTGCCAGCAGTGACTCGGCAGAGCCCACAGATACGCAGTATTTT.

The chain carries TRBV2 and TRBJ2-7; 7 nucleotides line up with TRBD1. This CDR3 comprises 13 residues. Trimming cost V 5 bases and J 3 bases; bases outside gene matches: 4. From germline, CDR1 is SNHLY and CDR2 FYNNEI. The CDR3 bases are TGTGCCAGCAGTCCGGGACAGCTCTACGAGCAGTACTTC. Translation gives CASSPGQLYEQYF.